This passage covers 11 T cell receptor beta chains from one sample sequenced in a study of cytomegalovirus exposure and HLA in healthy donors (dated by TCRdb to 2015 to 2018). The library was made by the immunoSEQ multiplex PCR assay. For the multiplex PCR, a mixture combining 60 forward primers for TCR Vbeta segments and 13 reverse primers for TCR Jbeta segments was used. TCRdb limited this immuneACCESS table to in-frame rearrangements with V and J called. A share of clones is missing; checked studies link under half to unresolved V genes, and the rest is unexplained. Across this sample there are about 200,000 clones, with less than 90% seen only once. The top ten clonotypes cover roughly 0.32% of the sample. The sequenced sample was PBMCs. The source is a woman in her twenties or thirties in good health and CMV-seronegative.

Only one count was recorded for this clone. The chain uses TRBV7-9 and TRBJ2-3; tentatively, D is TRBD1 (6 bases). CDR3 length: 15 residues. V lost 1 base and J lost 2, with 10 bases in between. Germline V CDR1 and CDR2: SEHNR, FQNEAQ (reference sequence). CDR3 residues: CASSLGTVLTDTQYF. The DNA of the CDR3 is TGTGCCAGCAGCTTAGGGACAGTACTCACAGATACGCAGTATTTT.

This clone was counted a few times. This chain links TRBV2 with TRBJ2-7; 10 bases fit TRBD1. Germline V gives CDR1 SNHLY, CDR2 FYNNEI. CDR3 length: 14 residues. Losses at the gene ends were 5 bases for V and 4 bases for J; bases not matched to a gene: 5. CDR3: CASSYGQGDYEQYF. The CDR3, as DNA: TGTGCCAGCAGTTATGGACAGGGGGATTACGAGCAGTACTTC.

The chain uses TRBV6-6 and TRBJ2-1; D may be TRBD1 (5 bases). V gave up 9 bases and J gave up 8 bases, with 26 bases separating them. There are 16 residues in the CDR3. Germline lookup yields CDR1 MNHNY and CDR2 SVGAGI (reference sequence). CDR3 DNA: TGTGCCAGGGAAGGGGCTGGAGCGCCTCCCTTGGATGAGCAGTTCTTC. Residues: CAREGAGAPPLDEQFF.

The J gene is TRBJ2-3, the V gene TRBV5-1; 15 positions agree with TRBD2. The CDR3 totals 16 residues. J was trimmed by 6 bases and V by 4 bases; bases with no gene match: 6. Germline lookup yields CDR1 SGHRS and CDR2 YFSETQ. The CDR3 here is CASSIGTSGRLDTQYF. The CDR3 bases are TGCGCCAGCAGCATTGGGACTAGCGGGAGGCTGGATACGCAGTATTTT.

This sequence joins TRBV29-1 and TRBJ1-3; D is undetermined. The germline gives CDR1 SQVTM, CDR2 ANQGSEA. The CDR3 is 14 residues long. Deletions cut 5 bases from V and 2 bases from J, with 13 bases between. The CDR3 region has the DNA TGCAGCGTTCTTGCGCGGCCCGCTGGAAACACCATATATTTT. Translating gives CSVLARPAGNTIYF.

The chain links TRBV6-5 to TRBJ2-1, with D perhaps matching TRBD2 (5 bases). CDR1 and CDR2 from the germline V gene are MNHEY and SVGAGI. V lost 0 bases, J lost 5 bases, and 11 bases lay in between. This CDR3 comprises 15 residues. CDR3 DNA: TGTGCCAGCAGTTACTCCGGGTGGGGAGACAATGAGCAGTTCTTC. Amino acid sequence: CASSYSGWGDNEQFF.

This chain uses TRBV7-9 with TRBJ2-7; a weak D match, TRBD2 (6 bases). Between the trimmed V and J ends, which lost 4 bases and 2 bases, there was a span of 12 bases. CDR1 is SEHNR, CDR2 FQNEAQ, per germline (reference sequence). There are 14 residues in the CDR3. The CDR3 reads CASSSRAGAYEQYF. CDR3 coding DNA: TGTGCCAGCAGCTCCCGAGCGGGCGCCTACGAGCAGTACTTC. The full variable domain, in which reference TRBV7-9 and TRBJ2-7 provide the parts outside the CDR3, is DTGVSQNPRHKITKRGQNVTFRCDPISEHNRLYWYRQTLGQGPEFLTYFQNEAQLEKSRLLSDRFSAERPKGSFSTLEIQRTEQGDSAMYLCASSSRAGAYEQYFGPGTRLTVT.

V is TRBV5-1 and J is TRBJ2-5; 11 bases map to TRBD1. The J segment lost 5 bases and the V segment lost 4 bases, leaving 10 bases of the junction unmatched. Germline V gene sequence: CDR1 SGHRS, CDR2 YFSETQ. The CDR3 has 16 residues. DNA of the CDR3: TGCGCCAGCAGCCCCTGGACAGGGGGCGAGGGTGAGACCCAGTACTTC. This sequence encodes CASSPWTGGEGETQYF. Full variable domain (missing parts from reference TRBV5-1 and TRBJ2-5): KAGVTQTPRYLIKTRGQQVTLSCSPISGHRSVSWYQQTPGQGLQFLFEYFSETQRNKGNFPGRFSGRQFSNSRSEMNVSTLELGDSALYLCASSPWTGGEGETQYFGPGTRLLVL.

This clone was found a few times. CDR3 nucleotides: TGCGCCAGCAGCCTGCAGGGGGGCGAAAAACTGTTTTTT. This sequence encodes CASSLQGGEKLFF. The J gene is TRBJ1-4, the V gene TRBV5-1, with TRBD1 matching 7 bases. The CDR3 is 13 residues long. Germline V CDR1 and CDR2: SGHRS, YFSETQ. J gave up 8 bases and V 4 bases, and 5 bases lay outside the gene matches.

The chain carries TRBV2 and TRBJ2-5; 7 nucleotides align to TRBD2. Germline trimming cut 4 bases from V and 5 bases from J; bases unmatched to any gene: 4. The CDR3 covers 13 residues. The germline CDR1 and CDR2 sequences are SNHLY and FYNNEI. CDR3 nucleotide sequence: TGTGCCAGCAGTGGGACTAGATATGAGACCCAGTACTTC. Translating gives CASSGTRYETQYF.

This chain uses TRBV29-1 with TRBJ2-1; D is ambiguous. The CDR3 has 12 amino acids. The V end was cut by 4 bases, the J end by 3 bases, with 7 bases between. Germline V gene lookup returns CDR1 SQVTM and CDR2 ANQGSEA. The DNA for the CDR3 is TGCAGCGTTGGTATCTACTACAATGAGCAGTTCTTC. Translation gives CSVGIYYNEQFF.